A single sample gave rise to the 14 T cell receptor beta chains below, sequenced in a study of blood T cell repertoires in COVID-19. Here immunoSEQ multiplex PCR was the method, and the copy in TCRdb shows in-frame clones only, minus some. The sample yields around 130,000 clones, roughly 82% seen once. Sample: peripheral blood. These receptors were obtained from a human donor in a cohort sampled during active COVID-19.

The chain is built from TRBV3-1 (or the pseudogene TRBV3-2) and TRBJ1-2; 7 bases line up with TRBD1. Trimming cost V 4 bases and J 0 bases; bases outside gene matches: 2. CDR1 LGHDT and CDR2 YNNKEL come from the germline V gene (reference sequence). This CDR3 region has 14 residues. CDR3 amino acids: CASSLGQANYGYTF. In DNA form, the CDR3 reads TGTGCCAGCAGCCTTGGACAGGCTAACTATGGCTACACCTTC.

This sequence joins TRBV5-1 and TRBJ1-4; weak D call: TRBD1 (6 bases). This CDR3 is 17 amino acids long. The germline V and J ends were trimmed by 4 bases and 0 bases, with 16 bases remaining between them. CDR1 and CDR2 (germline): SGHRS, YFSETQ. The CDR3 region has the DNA TGCGCCAGCAGCCGGGGGGCACCTCTTTCAACTAATGAAAAACTGTTTTTT. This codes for CASSRGAPLSTNEKLFF.

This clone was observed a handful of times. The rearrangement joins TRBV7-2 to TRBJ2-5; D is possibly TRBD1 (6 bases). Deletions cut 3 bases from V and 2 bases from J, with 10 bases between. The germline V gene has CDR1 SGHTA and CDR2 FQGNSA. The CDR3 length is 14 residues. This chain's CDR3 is CASSLNRDQETQYF. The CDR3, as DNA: TGTGCCAGCAGCTTGAACAGGGATCAAGAGACCCAGTACTTC.

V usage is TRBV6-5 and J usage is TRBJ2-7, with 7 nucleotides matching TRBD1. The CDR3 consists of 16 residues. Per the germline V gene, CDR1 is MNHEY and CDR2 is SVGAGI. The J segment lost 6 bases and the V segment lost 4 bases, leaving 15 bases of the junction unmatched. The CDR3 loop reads CASSSPHRQGPGEQYF. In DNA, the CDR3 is TGTGCCAGCAGTTCACCACATAGACAGGGCCCGGGCGAGCAGTACTTC.

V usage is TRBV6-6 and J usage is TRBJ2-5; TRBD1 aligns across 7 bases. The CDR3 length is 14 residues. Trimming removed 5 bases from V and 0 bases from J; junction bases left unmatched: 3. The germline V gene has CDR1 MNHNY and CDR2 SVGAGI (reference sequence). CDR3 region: CASSRTGDQETQYF. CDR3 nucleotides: TGTGCCAGCAGTAGAACAGGGGACCAAGAGACCCAGTACTTC.

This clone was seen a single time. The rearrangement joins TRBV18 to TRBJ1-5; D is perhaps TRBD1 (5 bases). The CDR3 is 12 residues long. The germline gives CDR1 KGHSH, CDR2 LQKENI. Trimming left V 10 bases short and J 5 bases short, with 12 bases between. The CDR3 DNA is TGTGCCAACCCGGGGGGTTATCAGCCCCAGCATTTT. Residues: CANPGGYQPQHF.

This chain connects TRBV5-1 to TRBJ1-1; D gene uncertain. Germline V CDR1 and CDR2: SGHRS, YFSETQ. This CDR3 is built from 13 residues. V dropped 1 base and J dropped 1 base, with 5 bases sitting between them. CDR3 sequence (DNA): TGCGCCAGCAGCTTGACAGCGAACACTGAAGCTTTCTTT. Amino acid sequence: CASSLTANTEAFF.

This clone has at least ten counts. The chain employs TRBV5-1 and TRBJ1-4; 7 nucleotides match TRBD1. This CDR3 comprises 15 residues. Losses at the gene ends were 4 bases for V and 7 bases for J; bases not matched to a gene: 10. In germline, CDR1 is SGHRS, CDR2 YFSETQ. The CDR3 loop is CASSGEGGSGEKLFF. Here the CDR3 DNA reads TGCGCCAGCAGCGGAGAAGGGGGCTCGGGTGAAAAACTGTTTTTT.

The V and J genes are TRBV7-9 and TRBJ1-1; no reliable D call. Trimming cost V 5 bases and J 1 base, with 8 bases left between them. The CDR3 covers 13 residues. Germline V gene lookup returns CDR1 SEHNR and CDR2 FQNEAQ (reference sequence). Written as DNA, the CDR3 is TGTGCCAGCAGCCCCCTACCGAACACTGAAGCTTTCTTT. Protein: CASSPLPNTEAFF.

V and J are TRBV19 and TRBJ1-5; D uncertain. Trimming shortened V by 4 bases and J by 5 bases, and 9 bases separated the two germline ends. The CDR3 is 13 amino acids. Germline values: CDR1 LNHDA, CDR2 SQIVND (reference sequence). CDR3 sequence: CASSTPSYQPQHF. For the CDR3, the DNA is TGTGCCAGTAGTACTCCTTCTTATCAGCCCCAGCATTTT.

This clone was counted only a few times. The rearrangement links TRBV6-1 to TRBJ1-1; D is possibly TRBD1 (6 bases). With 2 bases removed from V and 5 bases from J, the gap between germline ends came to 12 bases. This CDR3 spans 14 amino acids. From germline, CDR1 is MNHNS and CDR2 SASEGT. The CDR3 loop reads CASSETRGLTEAFF. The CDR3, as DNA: TGTGCCAGCAGTGAAACCAGGGGTTTGACTGAAGCTTTCTTT.

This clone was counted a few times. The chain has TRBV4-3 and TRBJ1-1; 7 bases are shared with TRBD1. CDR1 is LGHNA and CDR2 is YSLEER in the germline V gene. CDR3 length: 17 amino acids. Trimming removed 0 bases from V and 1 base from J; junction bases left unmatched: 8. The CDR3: CASSQDRIGTENTEAFF. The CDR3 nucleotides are TGCGCCAGCAGCCAAGATAGGATAGGGACAGAGAACACTGAAGCTTTCTTT.

The CDR3 DNA reads as TGCGCCAGCAGCCAAGAGGGCATCTACAATGAGCAGTTCTTC. It translates to CASSQEGIYNEQFF. The V and J genes are TRBV4-1 and TRBJ2-1, with unresolved D. The CDR3 runs to 14 residues. V gave up 0 bases and J gave up 3 bases, with 6 bases separating them. In germline, CDR1 is MGHRA, CDR2 YSYEKL.

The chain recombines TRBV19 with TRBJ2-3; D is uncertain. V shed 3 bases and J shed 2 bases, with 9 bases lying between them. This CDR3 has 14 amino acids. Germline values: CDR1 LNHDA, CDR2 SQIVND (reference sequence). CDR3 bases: TGTGCCAGTAGTATTTACAGAGACACAGATACGCAGTATTTT. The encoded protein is CASSIYRDTDTQYF.